This TCR beta chain was identified in a study of blood T cell repertoires in COVID-19. The protocol was immunoSEQ multiplex PCR, while the TCRdb copy is restricted to in-frame clones and leaves out a portion. The sample yields about 440,000 clones, roughly 91% seen once. This CDR3 is 15 amino acids long. The V gene's germline CDR1 is SGDLS and CDR2 YYNGEE. J was trimmed by 5 bases and V by 3 bases; bases with no gene match: 5. Sequencing was done on a sample of PBMCs or T cells enriched from blood (not recorded which). This clonotype was sampled from a man younger than 35 who had recovered from COVID-19. The rearrangement links TRBV9 to TRBJ1-3; 10 bases align to TRBD1. The CDR3: CASSATGGSRNTIYF. Written as DNA, the CDR3 is TGTGCCAGCAGCGCGACAGGGGGCAGTAGAAACACCATATATTTT.